Many counts were recorded for the clone carrying this TCR beta chain. The antigen remains undetermined. Trimming pared 4 bases from V and 4 bases from J, leaving 19 bases between. The CDR3 covers 16 residues. CDR1 and CDR2 from the germline V gene are MNHNY and SVGAGI (reference sequence). This sample is part of a study of T cells in Graves' hyperthyroidism and ophthalmopathy. RNA transcripts were the template for amplifying TCR beta CDR3 regions. The HTBI primer set drove a first-round RT-PCR of the TCR CDR3. MiXCR was run by TCRdb on the multiplex PCR reads, yielding one entry per CDR3 protein. The sample holds about 37,000 distinct CDR3 sequences, 52% seen once. Study-level results: In simple terms, a model built on 13 V-J features told ophthalmopathy apart from stable hyperthyroidism.

The rearrangement joins TRBV6-6 to TRBJ2-5; weak D call: TRBD2 (7 bases). Material: blood. This clonotype was obtained from a man between 35 and 55 years old with Graves' ophthalmopathy. The CDR3 loop reads CASSSPGAGGRETQYF. In DNA, the CDR3 is TGTGCCAGCAGTTCCCCGGGGGCGGGCGGGAGAGAGACCCAGTACTTC.